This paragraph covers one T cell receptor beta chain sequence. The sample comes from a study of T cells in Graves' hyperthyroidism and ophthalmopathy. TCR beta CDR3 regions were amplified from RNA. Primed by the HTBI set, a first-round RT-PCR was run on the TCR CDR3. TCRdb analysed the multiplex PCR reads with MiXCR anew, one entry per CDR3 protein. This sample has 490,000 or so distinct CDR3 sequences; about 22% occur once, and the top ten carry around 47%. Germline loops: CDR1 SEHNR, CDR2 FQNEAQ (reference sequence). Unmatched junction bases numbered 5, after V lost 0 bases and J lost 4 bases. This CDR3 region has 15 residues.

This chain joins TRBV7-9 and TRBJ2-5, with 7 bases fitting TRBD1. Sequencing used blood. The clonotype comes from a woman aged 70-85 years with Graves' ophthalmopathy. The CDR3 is CASSLAVTGRETQYF. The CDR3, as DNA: TGTGCCAGCAGCTTAGCGGTGACAGGGCGAGAGACCCAGTACTTC.